One and the same sample provided the 27 T cell receptor beta chains below, sequenced in a study of cytomegalovirus exposure and HLA in healthy donors. PCR used 60 Vbeta primers and 13 Jbeta primers. Generated by immunoSEQ multiplex PCR, the TCRdb table keeps only in-frame clones and is missing some. The sample carries over 85,000 clones, less than 70% recorded once. The sequenced sample consisted of PBMCs. The receptors derive from a female donor in good health and CMV-seronegative.

The chain couples TRBV7-9 to TRBJ2-7; 9 bases align to TRBD2. The V segment lost 3 bases and the J segment 4 bases; nucleotides outside the gene matches: 13. There are 17 residues in the CDR3. Germline V gene sequence: CDR1 SEHNR, CDR2 FQNEAQ (reference sequence). The CDR3 protein is CASSFVVIAGAGYEQYF. CDR3 sequence (DNA): TGTGCCAGCAGCTTCGTCGTTATAGCGGGAGCGGGATACGAGCAGTACTTC.

The chain combines TRBV7-6 with TRBJ2-2; TRBD1 matches at 12 bases. Germline CDR1 is SGHVS and CDR2 is FNYEAQ. The junction had 8 bases not matched to a gene; V was cut back by 2 bases and J by 7 bases. This CDR3 contains 17 residues. The CDR3 DNA is TGTGCCAGCAGCTTAAATACTGGGACAGGGGGCGGCGGGGAGCTGTTTTTT. Translating it yields CASSLNTGTGGGGELFF. The full variable domain, rest sourced from reference TRBV7-6 and TRBJ2-2, is GAGVSQSPRYKVTKRGQDVALRCDPISGHVSLYWYRQALGQGPEFLTYFNYEAQQDKSGLPNDRFSAERPEGSISTLTIQRTEQRDSAMYRCASSLNTGTGGGGELFFGEGSRLTVL.

The CDR3 DNA reads as TGTGCCAGCAGTCCTACCCACACCGGGGAGCTGTTTTTT. Translating it yields CASSPTHTGELFF. The rearrangement links TRBV6-6 to TRBJ2-2; D is ambiguous. The V and J ends lost 5 bases and 3 bases respectively, with 7 bases between them. Looked up from germline, CDR1 is MNHNY and CDR2 is SVGAGI (reference sequence). The CDR3 runs 13 residues.

The rearrangement links TRBV28 to TRBJ1-1; D not certain. The CDR3 contains 18 residues. V was cut by 3 bases and J by 0 bases, with 20 bases left in between. Germline V lookup: CDR1 MDHEN, CDR2 SYDVKM. The DNA for the CDR3 is TGTGCCAGCAGTTTTAAGCACTCCCGCGCCGAAATGAACACTGAAGCTTTCTTT. Protein sequence: CASSFKHSRAEMNTEAFF.

The chain is built from TRBV7-9 and TRBJ2-7; D is ambiguous. V lost 1 base and J 2 bases, leaving 6 bases between the germline ends. Per the germline V gene, CDR1 is SEHNR and CDR2 is FQNEAQ (reference sequence). The length of the CDR3 is 13 residues. The CDR3 DNA reads as TGTGCCAGCAGCTTAGACTTAACCTACGAGCAGTACTTC. As protein: CASSLDLTYEQYF.

V is TRBV5-1 and J is TRBJ2-5, with D possibly matching TRBD1 (6 bases). Judging by the DNA end, TRBJ2-7 fits better; the J call may be wrong. This CDR3 has 14 amino acids. CDR1 and CDR2 (germline): SGHRS, YFSETQ. CDR3 region: CASSLYRETNEQYF. CDR3 nucleotides: TGCGCCAGCAGCTTGTACAGGGAAACGAACGAGCAGTACTTC.

The chain joins TRBV28 to TRBJ1-1, with 7 bases fitting TRBD1. The CDR3 extends over 14 amino acids. The J segment lost 7 bases and the V segment lost 10 bases, leaving 15 bases of the junction unmatched. CDR1 is MDHEN and CDR2 is SYDVKM in the germline V gene. The CDR3 loop reads CATNYGTVGFEAFF. The CDR3, as DNA: TGTGCCACCAATTATGGGACAGTTGGGTTTGAAGCTTTCTTT.

This chain links TRBV5-6 with TRBJ1-2, with 9 positions matching TRBD1. V lost 4 bases, J lost 6 bases, and 16 bases stayed unmatched. Looked up from germline, CDR1 is SGHDT and CDR2 is YYEEEE. There are 17 residues in the CDR3. The CDR3 region is CASSPPDRGRDGDGYTF. The DNA for the CDR3 is TGTGCCAGCAGCCCCCCGGACAGGGGTCGGGATGGTGATGGCTACACCTTC. Variable domain in full (rest from reference TRBV5-6 and TRBJ1-2): DAGVTQSPTHLIKTRGQQVTLRCSPKSGHDTVSWYQQALGQGPQFIFQYYEEEERQRGNFPDRFSGHQFPNYSSELNVNALLLGDSALYLCASSPPDRGRDGDGYTFGSGTRLTVV.

The chain recombines TRBV6-1 with TRBJ2-1; 10 bases are shared with TRBD1. The trim removed 6 bases at V and 10 bases at J, leaving 3 bases unmatched. This CDR3 region has 12 residues. The V gene's germline CDR1 is MNHNS and CDR2 SASEGT. CDR3 DNA sequence: TGTGCCAGCAGCGGACAGGGGGTCGAGCAGTTCTTC. This gives the protein CASSGQGVEQFF.

The CDR3 region is CASSPQGQGDREAFF. CDR3 sequence (DNA): TGTGCCAGCTCACCCCAGGGACAGGGGGATAGGGAAGCTTTCTTT. J is TRBJ1-1 and V is TRBV18; 11 bases align to TRBD1. The length of the CDR3 is 15 residues. The V and J ends lost 3 bases and 8 bases, in that order; junction bases with no gene match: 8. Germline-derived CDR1 and CDR2 are KGHSH and LQKENI.

This chain connects TRBV30 to TRBJ1-2; 8 bases map to TRBD1. Germline CDR1 reads GTSNPN; CDR2 reads SVGIG (reference sequence). Germline trimming cut 6 bases from V and 8 bases from J; bases unmatched to any gene: 11. This CDR3 has 13 amino acids. The chain's CDR3 is CACKDRADRGYTF. The CDR3 bases are TGTGCCTGTAAGGACAGGGCAGATAGGGGCTACACCTTC.

This chain links TRBV6-5 with TRBJ2-5; TRBD2 matches 9 bases. Germline CDR1 and CDR2: MNHEY and SVGAGI. V lost 5 bases, J lost 3 bases, and 1 base stayed unmatched. This CDR3 has 13 residues. The CDR3 DNA follows: TGTGCCAGCAGTAGGACTAGCGAAGAGACCCAGTACTTC. This encodes CASSRTSEETQYF.

This rearrangement joins TRBV29-1 to TRBJ2-2; tentative D call: TRBD2 (5 bases). This CDR3 has 13 residues. V was pared by 0 bases and J by 6 bases, with 8 bases between. CDR1 and CDR2 (germline): SQVTM, ANQGSEA. The CDR3 is CSVEDLRAGELFF. The DNA for the CDR3 is TGCAGCGTTGAAGATCTGAGGGCCGGGGAGCTGTTTTTT.

V and J are TRBV29-1 and TRBJ2-5; D remains unclear. Germline V gene sequence: CDR1 SQVTM, CDR2 ANQGSEA. The CDR3 spans 12 residues. The V end lost 3 bases, the J end lost 0 bases, and 5 bases lay between the germline ends. The CDR3 loop reads CSVDFNQETQYF. The CDR3 coding sequence is TGCAGCGTTGATTTTAACCAAGAGACCCAGTACTTC. Looking up the rest from reference TRBV29-1 and TRBJ2-5 gives the full variable domain: SAVISQKPSRDICQRGTSLTIQCQVDSQVTMMFWYRQQPGQSLTLIATANQGSEATYESGFVIDKFPISRPNLTFSTLTVSNMSPEDSSIYLCSVDFNQETQYFGPGTRLLVL.

The J gene is TRBJ2-1, the V gene TRBV15, with TRBD1 identical over 9 bases. CDR1 is LNHNV, CDR2 YYDKDF, per germline (reference sequence). The V segment lost 2 bases and the J segment 6 bases; nucleotides outside the gene matches: 8. This CDR3 is 16 amino acids long. As DNA, the CDR3 is TGTGCCACCAGCAGAACCCCCGGGACAGGGTTCAATGAGCAGTTCTTC. Translated, it gives CATSRTPGTGFNEQFF.

This clone was seen just once. The chain joins TRBV27 to TRBJ1-1; weak D call: TRBD1 (5 bases). Between the trimmed V and J ends, which lost 11 bases and 1 base, there was a span of 11 bases. This CDR3 is built from 12 residues. Germline V gene sequence: CDR1 MNHEY, CDR2 SMNVEV (reference sequence). The CDR3 DNA reads as TGTGCCGTAGGGGTAGGGAACACTGAAGCTTTCTTT. The encoded protein is CAVGVGNTEAFF.

The rearrangement uses TRBV2 and TRBJ1-2; 8 nucleotides line up with TRBD1. The CDR3 contains 15 residues. V lost 6 bases, J lost 8 bases, and 14 bases stayed unmatched. Germline assignment: CDR1 SNHLY and CDR2 FYNNEI. Written as DNA, the CDR3 is TGTGCCAGCAGAAGAGACAGGGGAAACGCGGAGGGCTACACCTTC. Protein sequence: CASRRDRGNAEGYTF.

The genes are TRBV5-4 and TRBJ2-1; 9 nucleotides agree with TRBD1. This CDR3 contains 12 residues. V shed 4 bases and J 10 bases; nucleotides not matched to a gene: 3. Germline CDR1 is SGHNT and CDR2 is YYREEE (reference sequence). CDR3 sequence (DNA): TGTGCCAGCAGCGGACAGGGGAGGGAGCAGTTCTTC. Translation: CASSGQGREQFF.

CDR3 nucleotides: TGTGCCTGGATGCCCGGGACAGGGAAGGGGAACACTGAAGCTTTCTTT. This encodes CAWMPGTGKGNTEAFF. This sequence joins TRBV30 and TRBJ1-1; 9 nucleotides agree with TRBD1. The CDR3 has 16 residues. Germline CDR1 and CDR2: GTSNPN and SVGIG (reference sequence). The V gene end was trimmed by 4 bases and the J gene end by 1 base; junction bases not matched to a gene: 10.

This clone appeared many times. The chain links TRBV6-1 to TRBJ2-7, with TRBD2 matching 11 bases. The CDR3 has 15 residues. Trimming removed 4 bases from V and 4 bases from J; junction bases left unmatched: 6. Germline V gene lookup returns CDR1 MNHNS and CDR2 SASEGT. The CDR3 nucleotides read TGTGCCAGCAGTGTCATAGCGGGAGGGCGGTACGAGCAGTACTTC. As protein: CASSVIAGGRYEQYF.

This clone was detected a few times. V is TRBV5-1 and J is TRBJ2-3; perhaps TRBD1 as D (6 bases). The CDR3 length is 15 residues. Germline V lookup: CDR1 SGHRS, CDR2 YFSETQ. With 3 bases removed from V and 3 bases from J, the gap between germline ends came to 14 bases. In nucleotides, the CDR3 is TGCGCCAGCAGCTGGGCCAGGGGCGAGACAGATACGCAGTATTTT. This sequence encodes CASSWARGETDTQYF.

This clone appeared once. The chain combines TRBV6-4 with TRBJ1-1, with D perhaps matching TRBD1 (5 bases). Trimming removed 6 bases from V and 10 bases from J, with 18 bases in between. The CDR3 is made up of 13 amino acids. Germline V gene lookup returns CDR1 MRHNA and CDR2 SNTAGT. The CDR3 nucleotides read TGTGCCAGCAGCCTCCGGGGGGAAGGGGCAGCTTTCTTT. It specifies CASSLRGEGAAFF.

The chain recombines TRBV19 with TRBJ2-6; the match to TRBD2 covers 7 bases. The junction had 11 bases not matched to a gene; V was cut back by 3 bases and J by 0 bases. CDR3 length: 19 residues. Germline-derived CDR1 and CDR2 are LNHDA and SQIVND (reference sequence). The CDR3 sequence: CASSISGGYYSSGANVLTF. The CDR3 nucleotides read TGTGCCAGTAGTATCTCGGGGGGATACTACAGCTCTGGGGCCAACGTCCTGACTTTC. The full variable domain, with the rest looked up from reference TRBV19 and TRBJ2-6, is DGGITQSPKYLFRKEGQNVTLSCEQNLNHDAMYWYRQDPGQGLRLIYYSQIVNDFQKGDIAEGYSVSREKKESFPLTVTSAQKNPTAFYLCASSISGGYYSSGANVLTFGAGSRLTVL.

This sequence joins TRBV2 and TRBJ2-1; 11 bases agree with TRBD2. This CDR3 region has 15 residues. V shed 6 bases and J 4 bases; nucleotides not matched to a gene: 5. Germline values: CDR1 SNHLY, CDR2 FYNNEI. CDR3 DNA: TGTGCCAGCAGGTTAGCGGGAGGGCCTTACAATGAGCAGTTCTTC. Encoded protein: CASRLAGGPYNEQFF.

This clone was counted between two and nine times. The same CDR3 is also encoded by other DNA sequences in this sample. The genes are TRBV7-9 and TRBJ2-1, with D hard to call. V gave up 4 bases and J gave up 7 bases, with 5 bases separating them. This CDR3 contains 11 residues. Germline V lookup: CDR1 SEHNR, CDR2 FQNEAQ (reference sequence). DNA for the CDR3: TGTGCCAGCAGCTCTAGAAATGAGCAGTTCTTC. Translation: CASSSRNEQFF.

The V and J genes are TRBV25-1 and TRBJ2-7, with no clear D. CDR3 size: 11 residues. V lost 4 bases to trimming and J lost 7 bases, with 8 bases between them. Germline CDR1 is MGHDK and CDR2 is SYGVNS. The CDR3 DNA reads TGTGCCAGCAGTGCTGCCCTAGAGCAGTACTTC. Translating gives CASSAALEQYF.

This rearrangement joins TRBV29-1 to TRBJ2-2; the match to TRBD2 covers 8 bases. After removal of 8 bases from V and 3 bases from J, the junction contained 14 bases not matched to a gene. The CDR3 sequence is 16 residues long. CDR1 is SQVTM, CDR2 ANQGSEA, per germline. CDR3 residues: CSPRGSGRRYTGELFF. CDR3 DNA sequence: TGCAGCCCCCGGGGAAGCGGGAGACGGTACACCGGGGAGCTGTTTTTT.